This is a list of T cell receptor beta chains from one sample in a study of CD8+CD57+ T cells in acquired aplastic anemia. TCRdb re-derived calls from the reads in MiXCR, one entry per CDR3 protein. This sample carries 250,000 to 350,000 distinct CDR3 sequences, roughly three fifths of them seen once, and the ten largest clones take 6.5% to 10%. The sample was sorted CD4+, CD8+, or CD8+CD57+ T cells (not recorded which) from PBMCs. These receptors all come from a human donor with severe aplastic anemia or a healthy control (not recorded which). Each CDR3 is given without its conserved first and last residue.

V | CDR3
TRBV20-1 | SALPGQGNEQY
TRBV20-1 | SARARGGRGSEQY
TRBV14 | ASSQMGGLAGAPRTQY
TRBV29-1 | SVGGRLNQPQH
TRBV20-1 | RVRTSGTLGNEQF
TRBV5-1 | VGSPESSTDTQY
TRBV29-1 | SVLPSGSYEQY
TRBV6-5 | ASSRGTPGHGYT
TRBV7-9 | ASSLAPVDTQY
TRBV5-1 | ASSFDGARDTGELF
TRBV7-2 | ASSLAGSVGYNEQF
TRBV5-1 | ASSSGTGGYT
TRBV14 | ASSQSGWHEQY
TRBV11-2 | ASSTARGGNPSYGYT
TRBV11-2 | ASSPGTANNEQF